The sequence of this T cell receptor (beta chain) was determined in a study of blood T cells in healthy people across ages. The ends lost 5 bases at V and 7 bases at J; junction bases unmatched: 6. The CDR3 spans 15 residues. General observations from the study: Measured against age, TCR beta diversity per million T cells decreased in a roughly linear manner.

This clonotype was observed a handful of times. Its specificity is unknown. The study recruited healthy Caucasian donors from Russia who were aged about 6 to 90. Together with a sample-barcoded 5' primer, a J-beta primer mix was included in a second PCR lasting roughly 6 to 12 cycles. Tags on each cDNA molecule came from a template-switch adaptor with 12 random nucleotides. TCRdb re-called the 5' RACE reads through MiXCR, storing one row per CDR3 protein. This table has approximately 1,000,000 distinct CDR3 sequences, roughly two fifths appearing once. This TCR came from a man aged 18-30 years in good health. The sample was blood. The J gene is TRBJ2-1, the V gene TRBV12-3 or TRBV12-4; 12 positions match TRBD1. The CDR3 region is CASSTGQGARNEQFF. The DNA of the CDR3 is TGTGCCAGCAGTACGGGACAGGGGGCGCGGAATGAGCAGTTCTTC.